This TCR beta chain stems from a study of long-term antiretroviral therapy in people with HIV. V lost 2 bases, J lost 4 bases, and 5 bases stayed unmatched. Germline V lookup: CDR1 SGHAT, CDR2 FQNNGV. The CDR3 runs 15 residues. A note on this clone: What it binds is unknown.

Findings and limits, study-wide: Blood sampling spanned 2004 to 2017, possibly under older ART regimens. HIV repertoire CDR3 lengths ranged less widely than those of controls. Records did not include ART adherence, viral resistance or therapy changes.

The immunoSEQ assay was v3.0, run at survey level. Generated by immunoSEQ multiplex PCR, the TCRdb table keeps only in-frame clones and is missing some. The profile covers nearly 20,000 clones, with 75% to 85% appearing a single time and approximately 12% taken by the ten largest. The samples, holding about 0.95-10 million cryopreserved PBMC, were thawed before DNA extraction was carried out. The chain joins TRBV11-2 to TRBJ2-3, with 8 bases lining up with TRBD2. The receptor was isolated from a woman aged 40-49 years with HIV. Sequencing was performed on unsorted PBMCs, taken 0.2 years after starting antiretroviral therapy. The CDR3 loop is CASSLMTSDADTQYF. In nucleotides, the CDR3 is TGTGCCAGCAGCTTAATGACTAGCGACGCAGATACGCAGTATTTT. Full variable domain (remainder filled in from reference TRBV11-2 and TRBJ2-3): EAGVAQSPRYKIIEKRQSVAFWCNPISGHATLYWYQQILGQGPKLLIQFQNNGVVDDSQLPKDRFSAERLKGVDSTLKIQPAKLEDSAVYLCASSLMTSDADTQYFGPGTRLTVL.